Sequencing of this T cell receptor beta chain was carried out in a study of T cell changes during pregnancy in multiple sclerosis. Clones were sequenced by immunoSEQ multiplex PCR, and TCRdb holds only the in-frame ones, with some missing. Of some 40,000 clones listed, almost 95% were seen once; the top ten hold about 0.34%. The CDR3 extends over 14 amino acids. Germline CDR1 and CDR2: ENHRY and SYGVKD. The V gene end was trimmed by 4 bases and the J gene end by 1 base; junction bases not matched to a gene: 2. The chain joins TRBV10-3 to TRBJ2-3, with 7 bases fitting TRBD2. Here the sequenced sample was CD4+ T cells from peripheral blood mononuclear cells, taken after pregnancy. The source is a female donor with multiple sclerosis, enrolled in a pregnancy study. In nucleotides, the CDR3 is TGTGCCATCAGTGCCAGCGGGGGCACAGATACGCAGTATTTT. It encodes CAISASGGTDTQYF.